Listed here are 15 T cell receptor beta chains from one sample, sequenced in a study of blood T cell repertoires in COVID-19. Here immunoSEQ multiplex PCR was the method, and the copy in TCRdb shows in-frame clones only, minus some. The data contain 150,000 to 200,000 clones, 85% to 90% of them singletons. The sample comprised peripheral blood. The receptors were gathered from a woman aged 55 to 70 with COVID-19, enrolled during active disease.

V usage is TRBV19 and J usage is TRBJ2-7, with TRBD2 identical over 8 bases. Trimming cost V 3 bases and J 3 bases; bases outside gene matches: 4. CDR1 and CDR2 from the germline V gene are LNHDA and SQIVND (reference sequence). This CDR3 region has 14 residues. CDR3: CASSMGLAGYEQYF. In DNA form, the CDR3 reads TGTGCCAGTAGTATGGGGCTAGCGGGCTACGAGCAGTACTTC.

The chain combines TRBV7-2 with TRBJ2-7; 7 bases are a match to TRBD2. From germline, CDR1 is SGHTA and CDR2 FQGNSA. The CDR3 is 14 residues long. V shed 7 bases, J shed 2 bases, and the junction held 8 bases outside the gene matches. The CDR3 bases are TGTGCCAGCATCCCTAGGGCGGGGGCCTACGAGCAGTACTTC. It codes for CASIPRAGAYEQYF.

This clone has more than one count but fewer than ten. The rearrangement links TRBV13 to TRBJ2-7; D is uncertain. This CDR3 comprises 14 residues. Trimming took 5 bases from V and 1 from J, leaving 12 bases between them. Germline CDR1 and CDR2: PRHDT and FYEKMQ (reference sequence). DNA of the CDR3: TGTGCCAGCAGCGCTCTAGGCGGTTCCTACGAGCAGTACTTC. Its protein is CASSALGGSYEQYF.

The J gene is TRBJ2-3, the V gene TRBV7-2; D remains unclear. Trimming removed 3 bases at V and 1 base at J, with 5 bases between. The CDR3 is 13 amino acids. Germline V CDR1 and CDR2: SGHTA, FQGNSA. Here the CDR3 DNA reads TGTGCCAGCAGCTTTGAGGGCACAGATACGCAGTATTTT. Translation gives CASSFEGTDTQYF.

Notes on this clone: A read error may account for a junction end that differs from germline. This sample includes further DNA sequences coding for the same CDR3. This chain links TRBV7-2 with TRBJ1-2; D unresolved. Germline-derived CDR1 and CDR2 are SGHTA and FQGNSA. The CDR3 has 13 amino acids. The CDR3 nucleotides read TGTGCCAGCAGCTTCGCAGATAACTATGGCTACACTTTC. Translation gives CASSFADNYGYTF.

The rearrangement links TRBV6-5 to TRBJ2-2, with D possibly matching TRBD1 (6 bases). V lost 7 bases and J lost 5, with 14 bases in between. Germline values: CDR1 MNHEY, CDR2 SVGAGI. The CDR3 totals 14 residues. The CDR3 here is CASTTGTLTGELFF. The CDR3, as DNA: TGTGCCAGCACCACCGGGACATTAACCGGGGAGCTGTTTTTT.

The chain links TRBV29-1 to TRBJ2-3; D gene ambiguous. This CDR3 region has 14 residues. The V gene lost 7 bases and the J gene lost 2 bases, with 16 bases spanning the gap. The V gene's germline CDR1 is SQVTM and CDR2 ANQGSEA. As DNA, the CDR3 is TGCAGCGCCCAGTTATCGATGCTCACAGATACGCAGTATTTT. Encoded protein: CSAQLSMLTDTQYF.

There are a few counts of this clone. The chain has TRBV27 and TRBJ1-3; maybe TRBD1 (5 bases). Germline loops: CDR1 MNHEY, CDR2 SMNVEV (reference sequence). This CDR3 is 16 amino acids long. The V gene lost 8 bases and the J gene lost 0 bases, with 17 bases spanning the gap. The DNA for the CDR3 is TGTGCCAGCGGCAGCGCAGGGTTCGACTCTGGAAACACCATATATTTT. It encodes CASGSAGFDSGNTIYF.

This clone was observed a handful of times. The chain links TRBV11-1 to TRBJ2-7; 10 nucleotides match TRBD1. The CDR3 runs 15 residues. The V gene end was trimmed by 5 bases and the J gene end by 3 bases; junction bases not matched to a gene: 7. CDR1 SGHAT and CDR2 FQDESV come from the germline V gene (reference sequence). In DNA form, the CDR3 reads TGTGCCAGCAGCCCCCTCGGGACAGGGGTCTACGAGCAGTACTTC. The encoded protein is CASSPLGTGVYEQYF.

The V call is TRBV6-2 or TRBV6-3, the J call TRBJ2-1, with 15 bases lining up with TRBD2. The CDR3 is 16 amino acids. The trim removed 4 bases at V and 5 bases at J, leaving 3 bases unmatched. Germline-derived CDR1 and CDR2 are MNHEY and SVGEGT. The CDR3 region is CASSFGTSGGNNEQFF. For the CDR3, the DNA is TGTGCCAGCAGTTTCGGGACTAGCGGGGGGAACAATGAGCAGTTCTTC.

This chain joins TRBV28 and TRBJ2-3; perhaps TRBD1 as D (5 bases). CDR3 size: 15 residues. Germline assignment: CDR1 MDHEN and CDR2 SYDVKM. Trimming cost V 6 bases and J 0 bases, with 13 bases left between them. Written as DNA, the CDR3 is TGTGCCAGCAGGGATTGGACACTTAGCACAGATACGCAGTATTTT. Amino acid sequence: CASRDWTLSTDTQYF.

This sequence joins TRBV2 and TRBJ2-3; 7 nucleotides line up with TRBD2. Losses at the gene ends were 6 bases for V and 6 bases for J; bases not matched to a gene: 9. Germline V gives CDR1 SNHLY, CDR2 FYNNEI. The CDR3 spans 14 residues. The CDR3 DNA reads TGTGCCAGCAGGGATCTTGGGGGAGGGGATACGCAGTATTTT. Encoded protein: CASRDLGGGDTQYF. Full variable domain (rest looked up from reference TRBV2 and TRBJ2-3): EPEVTQTPSHQVTQMGQEVILRCVPISNHLYFYWYRQILGQKVEFLVSFYNNEISEKSEIFDDQFSVERPDGSNFTLKIRSTKLEDSAMYFCASRDLGGGDTQYFGPGTRLTVL.

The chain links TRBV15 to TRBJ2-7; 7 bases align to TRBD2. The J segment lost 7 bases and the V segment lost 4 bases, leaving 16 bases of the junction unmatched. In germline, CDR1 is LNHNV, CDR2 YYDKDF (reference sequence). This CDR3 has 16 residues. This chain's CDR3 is CATSTPQGLSYGEQYF. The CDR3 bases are TGTGCCACCAGCACCCCCCAGGGACTATCGTACGGAGAGCAGTACTTC. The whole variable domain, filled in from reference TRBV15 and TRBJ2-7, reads DAMVIQNPRYQVTQFGKPVTLSCSQTLNHNVMYWYQQKSSQAPKLLFHYYDKDFNNEADTPDNFQSRRPNTSFCFLDIRSPGLGDTAMYLCATSTPQGLSYGEQYFGPGTRLTVT.

The CDR3 sequence: CASTRTDSGTEAFF. DNA of the CDR3: TGCGCCAGCACCCGGACGGACTCGGGCACTGAAGCTTTCTTT. This sequence joins TRBV5-1 and TRBJ1-1; D is uncertain. This CDR3 is 14 amino acids long. Per the germline V gene, CDR1 is SGHRS and CDR2 is YFSETQ. Trimming took 6 bases from V and 4 from J, leaving 16 bases between them.

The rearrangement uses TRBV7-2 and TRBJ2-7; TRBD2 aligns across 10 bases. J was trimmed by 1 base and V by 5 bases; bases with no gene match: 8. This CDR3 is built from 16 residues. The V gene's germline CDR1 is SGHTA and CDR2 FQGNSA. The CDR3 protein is CASSVAGTSVSYEQYF. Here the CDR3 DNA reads TGTGCCAGCAGCGTCGCCGGGACTAGCGTGTCCTACGAGCAGTACTTC.